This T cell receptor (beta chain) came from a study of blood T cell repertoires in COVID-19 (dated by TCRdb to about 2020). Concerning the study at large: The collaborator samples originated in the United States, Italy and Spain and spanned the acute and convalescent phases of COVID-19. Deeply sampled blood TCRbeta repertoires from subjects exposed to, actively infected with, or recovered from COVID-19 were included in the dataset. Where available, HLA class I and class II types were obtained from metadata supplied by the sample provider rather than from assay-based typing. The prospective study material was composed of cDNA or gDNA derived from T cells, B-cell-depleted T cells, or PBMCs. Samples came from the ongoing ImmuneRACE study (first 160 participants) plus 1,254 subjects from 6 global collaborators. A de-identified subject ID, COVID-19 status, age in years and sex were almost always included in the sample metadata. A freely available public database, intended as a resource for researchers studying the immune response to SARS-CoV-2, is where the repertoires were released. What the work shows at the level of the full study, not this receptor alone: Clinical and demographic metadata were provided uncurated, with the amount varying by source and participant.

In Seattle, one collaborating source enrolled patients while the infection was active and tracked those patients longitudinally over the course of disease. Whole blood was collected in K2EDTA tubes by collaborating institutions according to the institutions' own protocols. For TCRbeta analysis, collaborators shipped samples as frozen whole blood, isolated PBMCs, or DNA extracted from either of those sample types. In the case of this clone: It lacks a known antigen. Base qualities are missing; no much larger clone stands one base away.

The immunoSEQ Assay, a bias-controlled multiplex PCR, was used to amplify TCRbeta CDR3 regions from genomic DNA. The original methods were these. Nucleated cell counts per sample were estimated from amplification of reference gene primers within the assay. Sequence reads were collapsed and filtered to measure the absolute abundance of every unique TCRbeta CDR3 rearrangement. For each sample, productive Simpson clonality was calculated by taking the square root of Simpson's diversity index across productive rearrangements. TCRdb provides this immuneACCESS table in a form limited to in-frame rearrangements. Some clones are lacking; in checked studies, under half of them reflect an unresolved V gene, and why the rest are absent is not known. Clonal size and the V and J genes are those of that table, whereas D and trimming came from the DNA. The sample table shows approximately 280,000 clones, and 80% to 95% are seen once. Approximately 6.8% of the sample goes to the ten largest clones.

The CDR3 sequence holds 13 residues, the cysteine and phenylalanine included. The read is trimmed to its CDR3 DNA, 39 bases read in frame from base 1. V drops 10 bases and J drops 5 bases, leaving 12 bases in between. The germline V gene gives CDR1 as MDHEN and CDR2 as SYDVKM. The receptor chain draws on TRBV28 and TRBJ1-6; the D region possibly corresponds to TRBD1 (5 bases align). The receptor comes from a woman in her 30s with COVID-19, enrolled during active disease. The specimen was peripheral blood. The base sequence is TGTGCCACCACCGGGGGTAATAATTCACCCCTCCACTTT. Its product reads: CATTGGNNSPLHF.